This T cell receptor beta chain was obtained from a study of T cell clones after liver transplantation. Study context: As an antigen-independent comparator, third-party-reactive TCRbeta sequences came from pre-transplant mixed lymphocyte reactions. Without induction therapy, subjects received standard immunosuppression until 12-24 months post-transplant.

V gave up 5 bases and J gave up 5 bases; unmatched junction bases: 11. The CDR3 length is 16 residues. Per germline, CDR1 MDHEN and CDR2 SYDVKM. Sequencing used immunoSEQ multiplex PCR; TCRdb keeps in-frame clones, though not all of them. The sample has 65,000 to 90,000 clones, about nine tenths seen once. This TCR was recovered from a human donor who received a liver transplant. The V call is TRBV28, the J call TRBJ1-2; TRBD1 agrees at 10 bases. Sequences were derived from CD4+ T cells from blood, sampled before liver transplant. The CDR3 is CASSVTRTGGGYGYTF. CDR3 DNA: TGTGCCAGCAGTGTAACCCGGACAGGGGGTGGGTATGGCTACACCTTC.